This is a list of T cell receptor beta chains from one sample in a study of T-cell reconstitution after alpha-beta-depleted transplantation in children. TCRdb called the PCR reads again in MiXCR, with one record for every CDR3 protein. The data show 600,000 to 700,000 distinct CDR3 sequences, with roughly 15% seen just once and approximately 1.1% held by the top ten. The specimen comprised PBMCs from the stem cell graft donor, sampled from the stem cell graft. These receptors all come from a human donor who donated a stem cell graft to a child with acute myeloid leukemia. CDR3s include the opening cysteine and the closing phenylalanine or tryptophan. D genes are given only for firm matches. Not all rows give a size; the values are once, few, many and, for expanded clones, a class.

abundance	len	j_gene	d_gene	v_gene	CDR3nt	CDR3aa
few	13	TRBJ2-7	NA	TRBV12-3/TRBV12-4	TGTGCCAGTGCAAAGGGGAACGGCTACGAGCAGTACTTC	CASAKGNGYEQYF
NA	16	TRBJ1-5	NA	TRBV28	TGTGCCAGCAGCTCCCCAGGTAGTTTTAGCAATCAGCCCCAGCATTTT	CASSSPGSFSNQPQHF
few	18	TRBJ2-4	NA	TRBV5-1	TGCGCCAGCAGCTTGGGCCAGGGAGGGGGGCATAGCGAGAACATTCAGTACTTC	CASSLGQGGGHSENIQYF
few	18	TRBJ1-6	NA	TRBV15	TGTGCCACCAGCAAACGAACAGGGTCAGCCCTCTATAATTCACCCCTCCACTTT	CATSKRTGSALYNSPLHF
many	17	TRBJ2-7	TRBD1	TRBV5-1	TGCGCCAGCAGCCCGGACAGGCAACACAGACCCCTCTACGAGCAGTACTTC	CASSPDRQHRPLYEQYF
many	14	TRBJ2-3	NA	TRBV5-1	TGCGCCAGCAGCTTGGGAGTCCTCACAGATACGCAGTATTTT	CASSLGVLTDTQYF
few	15	TRBJ2-1	TRBD2	TRBV7-2	TGTGCCAGCAGCTTAGGTGGTAGCGGGGACAATGAGCAGTTCTTC	CASSLGGSGDNEQFF
few	17	TRBJ2-5	NA	TRBV11-1	TGTGCCAGCAGCTTGAGGTTGGGCCGGGCGGAACAAGAGACCCAGTACTTC	CASSLRLGRAEQETQYF
few	14	TRBJ1-2	TRBD1	TRBV29-1	TGCAGCGTTGTGGGGACAGGGATCAAGGATGGCTACACCTTC	CSVVGTGIKDGYTF
NA	16	TRBJ2-3	TRBD1	TRBV24-1	TGTGCCACCAGTGAGGACAGGTTGACCGGGATGGATACGCAGTATTTT	CATSEDRLTGMDTQYF
few	15	TRBJ1-5	TRBD1	TRBV20-1	TGCAGTGCTAGGGGGACAGGGCATAGCAATCAGCCCCAGCATTTT	CSARGTGHSNQPQHF
many	12	TRBJ2-1	NA	TRBV9	TGTGCCAGCAGCGTACCAACAAATGAGCAGTTCTTC	CASSVPTNEQFF
few	16	TRBJ2-2	TRBD1	TRBV7-9	TGTGCCAGCAGCTCGGGACAGGGGGCGTTCACCGGGGAGCTGTTTTTT	CASSSGQGAFTGELFF
few	15	TRBJ1-1	NA	TRBV7-9	TGTGCCAGCAGCTTAAGGCCGGACCGGAACACTGAAGCTTTCTTT	CASSLRPDRNTEAFF
NA	14	TRBJ2-7	NA	TRBV7-2	TGTGCCAGCAGCTTATTCCGGCAGGGCTACGAGCAGTACTTC	CASSLFRQGYEQYF
many	13	TRBJ2-1	NA	TRBV6-6	TGTGCCAGCAGACAGGGCTCCTACAATGAGCAGTTCTTC	CASRQGSYNEQFF
NA	14	TRBJ1-1	NA	TRBV13	TGTGCCAGCAGCCTTACCTGGAGGAACACTGAAGCTTTCTTT	CASSLTWRNTEAFF
many	14	TRBJ2-7	TRBD2	TRBV20-1	TGCAGTGCTAGTCTAGCGGGGGCGACCTACGAGCAGTACTTC	CSASLAGATYEQYF
many	14	TRBJ2-5	NA	TRBV6-5	TGTGCCAGCAGTTATTTAAAAAACCAAGAGACCCAGTACTTC	CASSYLKNQETQYF
NA	14	TRBJ2-7	TRBD1	TRBV20-1	TGCAGTGCTAAACTAACAGGGGGGACCTACGAGCAGTACTTC	CSAKLTGGTYEQYF
many	14	TRBJ2-5	NA	TRBV5-6	TGTGCCAGCAGCTTGGACGTAGGACAAGAGACCCAGTACTTC	CASSLDVGQETQYF
few	14	TRBJ1-1	NA	TRBV5-1	TGCGCCAGCAGCTTACGCTCTCCCAACACTGAAGCTTTCTTT	CASSLRSPNTEAFF
many	11	TRBJ1-1	NA	TRBV29-1	TGCAGCGTTACCAGGGGCACTGAAGCTTTCTTT	CSVTRGTEAFF
NA	15	TRBJ2-7	NA	TRBV11-1	TGTGCCAGCAGCTTAGTTCGTGACGGCGCTTCCGAGCAGTACTTC	CASSLVRDGASEQYF
many	15	TRBJ1-1	NA	TRBV20-1	TGCAGTGCCATGCAGGGGAACGCGGTGAACACTGAAGCTTTCTTT	CSAMQGNAVNTEAFF
few	15	TRBJ1-4	TRBD1	TRBV5-5	TGTGCCAGCAGCCTCGGGACAGGGTGGAATGAAAAACTGTTTTTT	CASSLGTGWNEKLFF
few	16	TRBJ2-5	TRBD2	TRBV9	TGTGCCAGCAGCGTAGAATTAGCGGGGGGACAAGAGACCCAGTACTTC	CASSVELAGGQETQYF
many	14	TRBJ2-5	TRBD1	TRBV29-1	TGCAGCGTTGAAAAAGGACAGGGGGTAGAGACCCAGTACTTC	CSVEKGQGVETQYF
NA	18	TRBJ2-2	TRBD2	TRBV6-5	TGTGCCAGCAGTTACGCCGGGACTAGCGGCCTGAACACCGGGGAGCTGTTTTTT	CASSYAGTSGLNTGELFF
many	11	TRBJ2-7	NA	TRBV20-1	TGCAGTGCTAGAGTTGTGGACGAGCAGTACTTC	CSARVVDEQYF
many	12	TRBJ1-1	NA	TRBV6-5	TGTGCCAGCAGTTCCCTTAATGGTGAAGCTTTCTTT	CASSSLNGEAFF
once	15	TRBJ2-1	TRBD2	TRBV5-1	TGCGCCAGCAGCTCGACTAGCGGGAGCCCTAATGAGCAGTTCTTC	CASSSTSGSPNEQFF
few	15	TRBJ2-3	TRBD2	TRBV5-1	TGCGCCAGCAGCTTGAATAGCGGGAGCACAGATACGCAGTATTTT	CASSLNSGSTDTQYF
NA	15	TRBJ2-1	NA	TRBV27	TGTGCCAGCAGCCTCAACGGGGTACTCTACAATGAGCAGTTCTTC	CASSLNGVLYNEQFF
many	15	TRBJ1-3	NA	TRBV5-1	TGCGCCAGCAGCTTGGGAGGAACCTCTGGAAACACCATATATTTT	CASSLGGTSGNTIYF
many	10	TRBJ2-1	NA	TRBV20-1	TGCAGTGCTATGACAGAACCGGGGCTCTTC	CSAMTEPGLF
few	14	TRBJ2-1	TRBD2	TRBV25-1	TGTGCCAGCAGTGGACTAGCGGGGTCCAATGAGCAGTTCTTC	CASSGLAGSNEQFF
NA	15	TRBJ2-1	TRBD1	TRBV7-9	TGTGCCAGCAGCTTCCGGGACAGGGACTTCAATGAGCAGTTCTTC	CASSFRDRDFNEQFF
many	12	TRBJ2-1	NA	TRBV6-5	TGTGCCAGCAGTTCCCACCCCAATGAGCAGTTCTTC	CASSSHPNEQFF
NA	16	TRBJ2-5	TRBD2	TRBV4-2	TGTGCCAGCAGCCCCGATGGCGGGGGAAGTAAAGAGACCCAGTACTTC	CASSPDGGGSKETQYF
many	13	TRBJ2-4	NA	TRBV29-1	TGCAGCGTAAAGACGGATTCATGGAACATTCAGTACTTC	CSVKTDSWNIQYF
many	14	TRBJ1-3	NA	TRBV12-3/TRBV12-4	TGTGCCAGCGCATATCGTCTGGCTGGAAACACCATATATTTT	CASAYRLAGNTIYF
many	14	TRBJ2-3	NA	TRBV12-3/TRBV12-4	TGTGCCAGCGAGGCCGAGACCTTACGAGATACGCAGTATTTT	CASEAETLRDTQYF
many	18	TRBJ2-5	TRBD2	TRBV6-5	TGTGCCAGCAGCTACTGGACTAGCGGGGGGCCTTCCCAAGAGACCCAGTACTTC	CASSYWTSGGPSQETQYF
many	13	TRBJ2-7	NA	TRBV15	TGTGCCACCAGCAGAGATCCCAGGTACGAGCAGTACTTC	CATSRDPRYEQYF
NA	14	TRBJ1-1	NA	TRBV5-1	TGCGCCAGCAGCTCTTCACGGGAGAACACTGAAGCTTTCTTT	CASSSSRENTEAFF
many	12	TRBJ1-2	NA	TRBV29-1	TGCAGCGTGACCCGGGACGGCCATGGCTACACCTTC	CSVTRDGHGYTF
many	13	TRBJ2-5	TRBD1	TRBV5-1	TGCGCCAGCAGCGCCGGACAGGGTGAGACCCAGTACTTC	CASSAGQGETQYF
many	15	TRBJ2-7	TRBD2	TRBV20-1	TGCAGTGCTAGTTCGGCCGGGACTAGCTCCTACGAGCAGTACTTC	CSASSAGTSSYEQYF
few	14	TRBJ2-1	NA	TRBV7-2	TGTGCCAGCAGCTTAGATCAGGGCAGTTGGGAGCAGTTCTTC	CASSLDQGSWEQFF
NA	12	TRBJ1-1	NA	TRBV5-5	TGTGCCAGCAGCCCTAACCGGGATGAAGCTTTCTTT	CASSPNRDEAFF
few	16	TRBJ1-1	NA	TRBV19	TGTGCCAGTAGCAATGGGACTTTCCGAAGGGACACTGAAGCTTTCTTT	CASSNGTFRRDTEAFF
NA	13	TRBJ1-1	NA	TRBV3-1	TGTGCCAGCAGCCACGAGGCCAGGTCTCAAGCTTTCTTT	CASSHEARSQAFF